This T cell receptor beta chain was recorded in a study of Graves' ophthalmopathy and Graves' hyperthyroidism. Study-wide context: Ahead of any treatment, peripheral blood was obtained at the initial diagnosis. Overall study findings and caveats: Detection in blood was also observed for most expanded thyroid clonotypes above 0.001 frequency.

All donors with ophthalmopathy were recorded as having moderate-to-severe activity, CAS ≥3, NOSPECS ≥4 and a duration under 3 months. Trimming took off 4 bases at V and 5 bases at J, with 9 bases between the two ends. CDR3 length equals 13 residues. Germline assignment: CDR1 SGHKS and CDR2 YYEKEE (reference sequence). Ten or more counts support this clonotype. Its cognate antigen is unknown. The authors amplified TCR beta CDR3 regions, and they did so from RNA transcripts for repertoire sequencing. First-round RT-PCR used HTBI primers; second-round multiplex PCR followed. TCRdb called the multiplex PCR reads again in MiXCR, with one record for every CDR3 protein. This repertoire shows more than 40,000 distinct CDR3 sequences, about 50% found once; its top ten account for approximately 23%.

The chain carries TRBV5-5 and TRBJ2-2; tentative D call: TRBD2 (6 bases). This TCR came from an adult man with Graves' ophthalmopathy. What was sequenced was peripheral blood. CDR3 coding DNA: TGTGCCAGCAGCCGGAGCGGGACCGGGGAGCTGTTTTTT. Translation: CASSRSGTGELFF.